This entry lists 10 T cell receptor beta chains sequenced from one sample in a study of blood T cell repertoires in COVID-19. TCRdb's copy holds only in-frame clones and misses some; the assay was immunoSEQ multiplex PCR. The sample has more than 150,000 clones, roughly three quarters seen once. Source material: peripheral blood. All receptors come from a man aged 60-69 years with active or convalescent COVID-19.

The chain couples TRBV6-2 or TRBV6-3 to TRBJ2-4, with TRBD1 as a possible D gene (6 bases). The ends were cut back, 6 bases at V and 8 bases at J, with 20 bases in the middle. There are 15 residues in the CDR3. The germline V gene encodes CDR1 MNHEY and CDR2 SVGEGT. The CDR3 region has the DNA TGTGCCAGCAGCCACAGGGAAGGGCCTTTGGACATTCAGTACTTC. Amino acids: CASSHREGPLDIQYF.

CDR3 coding DNA: TGTGCCACCAGCAGAGAGGGAACAGGGTTCGAAAAACTGTTTTTT. Protein sequence: CATSREGTGFEKLFF. The chain links TRBV15 to TRBJ1-4, with D tentatively TRBD1 (6 bases). Germline V CDR1 and CDR2: LNHNV, YYDKDF (reference sequence). The CDR3 runs 15 residues. V was clipped by 0 bases and J by 8 bases, with 13 bases between them.

This clone came up many times. The rearrangement links TRBV24-1 to TRBJ2-7; 10 bases match TRBD1. The germline V gene encodes CDR1 KGHDR and CDR2 SFDVKD. The CDR3 totals 15 residues. V lost 5 bases and J lost 2; bases outside the gene matches: 5. The CDR3 DNA reads as TGTGCCACCAGTGCCTTGGACAGGGGGACCTACGAGCAGTACTTC. Translated: CATSALDRGTYEQYF.

The rearrangement joins TRBV30 to TRBJ1-4, with D perhaps matching TRBD1 (5 bases). Germline V gene lookup returns CDR1 GTSNPN and CDR2 SVGIG (reference sequence). Trimming left V 4 bases short and J 1 base short, with 16 bases between. CDR3 size: 16 residues. The CDR3 region has the DNA TGTGCCTGGACACCCGGATGGGGGGTAACTAATGAAAAACTGTTTTTT. It specifies CAWTPGWGVTNEKLFF.

This clone was detected only once. The rearrangement links TRBV4-1 to TRBJ2-3; D is unresolved. In germline, CDR1 is MGHRA, CDR2 YSYEKL. This CDR3 contains 18 residues. V dropped 4 bases and J dropped 4 bases, with 24 bases sitting between them. The CDR3 bases are TGCGCCAGCAGCCTGGCACCGTGGAGCGCGAGTTTATCAGATACGCAGTATTTT. Translating gives CASSLAPWSASLSDTQYF.

This clone was counted between two and nine times. The chain has TRBV29-1 and TRBJ2-1; D is unresolved. Trimming removed 4 bases at V and 4 bases at J, with 14 bases between. This CDR3 region has 14 residues. Germline CDR1 SQVTM, CDR2 ANQGSEA. The CDR3 here is CSVAQRRTYNEQFF. The CDR3 coding sequence is TGCAGCGTTGCCCAGAGGAGAACGTACAATGAGCAGTTCTTC.

This chain uses TRBV6-2 or TRBV6-3 with TRBJ1-2; possible D gene TRBD1, 6 bases. Per the germline V gene, CDR1 is MNHEY and CDR2 is SVGEGT. The CDR3 runs 14 residues. Trimming left V 5 bases short and J 7 bases short, with 17 bases between. The CDR3 region has the DNA TGTGCCAGCAGTGATGTAGGGACACCGGCTGGCTACACCTTC. It is translated as CASSDVGTPAGYTF.

In this sample, this clone turned up once. This chain links TRBV14 with TRBJ2-5, with D perhaps TRBD2 (5 bases). The germline gives CDR1 SGHDN, CDR2 FVKESK. Trimming cost V 2 bases and J 2 bases, with 12 bases left between them. This CDR3 comprises 15 residues. CDR3 protein: CASSQRFGVQETQYF. The CDR3 nucleotides read TGTGCCAGCAGCCAACGTTTCGGGGTACAAGAGACCCAGTACTTC. The full variable domain, in which reference TRBV14 and TRBJ2-5 provide the parts outside the CDR3, is EAGVTQFPSHSVIEKGQTVTLRCDPISGHDNLYWYRRVMGKEIKFLLHFVKESKQDESGMPNNRFLAERTGGTYSTLKVQPAELEDSGVYFCASSQRFGVQETQYFGPGTRLLVL.

This clone was detected only once. CDR3 nucleotides: TGTGCCAGCAGTTCGACCCGGGACATCCGCTACACTGAAGCTTTCTTT. Its translation is CASSSTRDIRYTEAFF. The V call is TRBV6-5, the J call TRBJ1-1; possible D gene TRBD1, 6 bases. Germline CDR1 and CDR2: MNHEY and SVGAGI. V was pared by 4 bases and J by 3 bases, with 18 bases between. This CDR3 comprises 16 residues.

V is TRBV12-3 or TRBV12-4 and J is TRBJ1-1; 7 bases are a match to TRBD1. The CDR3 runs to 13 residues. V shed 7 bases and J 7 bases; nucleotides not matched to a gene: 9. The CDR3 loop is CASTQTGFVEAFF. CDR3 DNA: TGTGCCAGCACCCAGACAGGGTTTGTTGAAGCTTTCTTT.